The 21 T cell receptor beta chains listed next were all sequenced from one sample in a study of control samples from healthy donors and cancer patients. Here immunoSEQ multiplex PCR was the method, and the copy in TCRdb shows in-frame clones only, minus some. The repertoire holds about 120,000 clones, roughly 90% seen once, with 40% in the top ten. Sample: blood. The source is a man aged 45-65 years in good health.

In its sample, this clone was seen once. The chain links TRBV7-2 to TRBJ1-1; maybe TRBD1 (5 bases). CDR3 length equals 15 residues. Germline CDR1 and CDR2: SGHTA and FQGNSA. Trimming shortened V by 4 bases and J by 1 base, and 13 bases separated the two germline ends. Here the CDR3 DNA reads TGTGCCAGCAGCTCCTCGCGGGGGGAGAACACTGAAGCTTTCTTT. This gives the protein CASSSSRGENTEAFF.

The chain joins TRBV7-2 to TRBJ1-1; D remains ambiguous. Germline V gene sequence: CDR1 SGHTA, CDR2 FQGNSA. Trimming shortened V by 4 bases and J by 1 base, and 13 bases separated the two germline ends. The CDR3 extends over 15 amino acids. The CDR3 DNA follows: TGTGCCAGCAGCTACCAGAGGACTCAGAACACTGAAGCTTTCTTT. This sequence encodes CASSYQRTQNTEAFF.

The chain links TRBV5-1 to TRBJ1-5; D gene uncertain. The ends were cut back, 0 bases at V and 4 bases at J, with 5 bases in the middle. The CDR3 consists of 13 residues. The V gene's germline CDR1 is SGHRS and CDR2 YFSETQ. The CDR3 loop reads CASSLAGNQPQHF. CDR3 in DNA: TGCGCCAGCAGCTTGGCCGGGAATCAGCCCCAGCATTTT. Combining the CDR3 with reference TRBV5-1 and TRBJ1-5 gives the whole variable domain KAGVTQTPRYLIKTRGQQVTLSCSPISGHRSVSWYQQTPGQGLQFLFEYFSETQRNKGNFPGRFSGRQFSNSRSEMNVSTLELGDSALYLCASSLAGNQPQHFGDGTRLSIL.

The genes are TRBV19 and TRBJ2-5; possible D gene TRBD1, 6 bases. CDR1 is LNHDA, CDR2 SQIVND, per germline (reference sequence). V gave up 2 bases and J gave up 3 bases, with 13 bases separating them. There are 15 residues in the CDR3. CDR3 in amino acids: CASSIIQGNEETQYF. CDR3 bases: TGTGCCAGTAGTATAATACAGGGAAATGAAGAGACCCAGTACTTC. Combining the CDR3 with reference TRBV19 and TRBJ2-5 gives the whole variable domain DGGITQSPKYLFRKEGQNVTLSCEQNLNHDAMYWYRQDPGQGLRLIYYSQIVNDFQKGDIAEGYSVSREKKESFPLTVTSAQKNPTAFYLCASSIIQGNEETQYFGPGTRLLVL.

The chain links TRBV7-6 to TRBJ2-5; TRBD2 aligns across 9 bases. The germline V gene has CDR1 SGHVS and CDR2 FNYEAQ. The CDR3 loop spans 15 amino acids. The J segment lost 5 bases and the V segment lost 5 bases, leaving 9 bases of the junction unmatched. The CDR3 reads CASSPAGGQGETQYF. The CDR3 DNA is TGTGCCAGCAGCCCCGCGGGGGGGCAGGGCGAGACCCAGTACTTC.

This sequence joins TRBV6-5 and TRBJ1-4; D unresolved. The CDR3 totals 13 residues. Germline V CDR1 and CDR2: MNHEY, SVGAGI. The V gene lost 0 bases and the J gene lost 12 bases, with 11 bases spanning the gap. The CDR3 spells CASSYSSGLELFF. In DNA form, the CDR3 reads TGTGCCAGCAGTTACTCATCGGGGTTGGAACTGTTTTTT.

The gene calls are TRBV10-3 and TRBJ1-3; no clear D gene. V was clipped by 0 bases and J by 2 bases, with 5 bases between them. Germline V gives CDR1 ENHRY, CDR2 SYGVKD. The CDR3 spans 14 residues. The CDR3 coding sequence is TGTGCCATCAGTGAGTCTATTGCTGGAAACACCATATATTTT. Encoded protein: CAISESIAGNTIYF.

This rearrangement joins TRBV7-2 to TRBJ1-1; 8 positions agree with TRBD1. The V segment lost 2 bases and the J segment 10 bases; nucleotides outside the gene matches: 12. This CDR3 spans 15 amino acids. Germline-derived CDR1 and CDR2 are SGHTA and FQGNSA. The CDR3 loop reads CASSLLQGAAGLAFF. The CDR3 coding sequence is TGTGCCAGCAGCTTACTTCAGGGGGCAGCAGGTTTAGCTTTCTTT.

This chain joins TRBV6-5 and TRBJ2-1; D gene unclear. Germline values: CDR1 MNHEY, CDR2 SVGAGI. Trimming took off 2 bases at V and 6 bases at J, with 8 bases between the two ends. The CDR3 covers 13 residues. CDR3 region: CASSYAGGNEQFF. DNA of the CDR3: TGTGCCAGCAGTTACGCCGGCGGCAATGAGCAGTTCTTC.

The chain combines TRBV7-2 with TRBJ1-6; 7 bases fit TRBD1. The CDR3 consists of 15 residues. The V segment lost 4 bases and the J segment 6 bases; nucleotides outside the gene matches: 6. The germline V gene has CDR1 SGHTA and CDR2 FQGNSA. CDR3 amino acids: CASSSRQGTNSPLHF. The CDR3 nucleotides read TGTGCCAGCAGCTCGCGACAGGGCACTAATTCACCCCTCCACTTT.

The count of this clone is one. V and J are TRBV3-1 (or the pseudogene TRBV3-2) and TRBJ2-1; 14 nucleotides align to TRBD2. The CDR3 is made up of 17 amino acids. Germline V gene lookup returns CDR1 LGHDT and CDR2 YNNKEL (reference sequence). V gave up 0 bases and J gave up 11 bases; unmatched junction bases: 9. The CDR3 sequence: CASSQEGLAGVEAKQFF. CDR3 coding DNA: TGTGCCAGCAGCCAAGAGGGACTAGCGGGGGTTGAGGCGAAGCAGTTCTTC.

The V gene is TRBV13, the J gene TRBJ2-2; a possible D gene is TRBD2 (6 bases). The CDR3 totals 16 residues. Germline V lookup: CDR1 PRHDT, CDR2 FYEKMQ (reference sequence). Trimming stripped 4 bases from V and 4 bases from J, with 16 bases between. The CDR3 DNA follows: TGTGCCAGCAGCTCCCGACTAGGCCGGCCCACCGGGGAGCTGTTTTTT. Residues: CASSSRLGRPTGELFF.

The chain carries TRBV7-6 and TRBJ1-1; TRBD1 matches at 9 bases. There are 14 residues in the CDR3. Trimming took 5 bases from V and 4 from J; bases not matched to a gene: 5. Germline CDR1 is SGHVS and CDR2 is FNYEAQ. This CDR3 reads CASSTGQGITEAFF. Written as DNA, the CDR3 is TGTGCCAGCAGCACCGGACAGGGGATCACTGAAGCTTTCTTT.

This chain uses TRBV6-5 with TRBJ2-2; 7 bases match TRBD2. V was clipped by 6 bases and J by 4 bases; unmatched bases: 8. This CDR3 is built from 15 residues. Germline V lookup: CDR1 MNHEY, CDR2 SVGAGI. CDR3 region: CASSHGGKGTGELFF. In nucleotides, the CDR3 is TGTGCCAGCAGCCACGGGGGGAAGGGCACCGGGGAGCTGTTTTTT.

The rearrangement links TRBV7-9 to TRBJ2-3, with D unclear. Per the germline V gene, CDR1 is SEHNR and CDR2 is FQNEAQ (reference sequence). V shed 5 bases and J shed 9 bases, with 18 bases lying between them. The CDR3 is 14 residues long. DNA for the CDR3: TGTGCCAGCAGCCATCCCGCGGCGCCGCCCACGCAGTATTTT. Translating gives CASSHPAAPPTQYF.

This chain uses TRBV7-2 with TRBJ2-7; 10 bases match TRBD2. This CDR3 has 15 residues. Trimming removed 4 bases from V and 2 bases from J; junction bases left unmatched: 5. Germline CDR1 reads SGHTA; CDR2 reads FQGNSA. In DNA, the CDR3 is TGTGCCAGCAGCTCCCTAGCGGGGGACACCTACGAGCAGTACTTC. Amino acids: CASSSLAGDTYEQYF.

This clone was counted between two and nine times. J is TRBJ1-6 and V is TRBV4-1; D unclear. Trimming stripped 1 base from V and 9 bases from J, with 7 bases between. This CDR3 has 13 amino acids. The germline V gene encodes CDR1 MGHRA and CDR2 YSYEKL. The CDR3 region has the DNA TGCGCCAGCAGCCAAGTCCCGGGTTCACCCCTCCACTTT. Protein: CASSQVPGSPLHF.

The chain employs TRBV7-2 and TRBJ2-3, with 9 positions matching TRBD2. CDR1 SGHTA and CDR2 FQGNSA come from the germline V gene. The CDR3 extends over 16 amino acids. V gave up 3 bases and J gave up 2 bases; unmatched junction bases: 6. In DNA form, the CDR3 reads TGTGCCAGCAGCTTTCATAGCGGGGGACTCACAGATACGCAGTATTTT. Protein sequence: CASSFHSGGLTDTQYF.

The gene calls are TRBV12-3 or TRBV12-4 and TRBJ1-1, with a tentative D call TRBD1 (6 bases). With 5 bases removed from V and 5 bases from J, the gap between germline ends came to 12 bases. The length of the CDR3 is 13 residues. CDR3 sequence (DNA): TGTGCCAGCAGTCCCTTAGGGGGAACTGAAGCTTTCTTT. Its protein product is CASSPLGGTEAFF.

The chain joins TRBV5-1 to TRBJ2-6; 8 nucleotides line up with TRBD1. Looked up from germline, CDR1 is SGHRS and CDR2 is YFSETQ. This CDR3 is 16 amino acids long. Trimming took 2 bases from V and 4 from J; bases not matched to a gene: 5. CDR3 loop: CASSFSQGAGANVLTF. CDR3 DNA: TGCGCCAGCAGCTTCAGTCAGGGGGCAGGGGCCAACGTCCTGACTTTC.

This chain uses TRBV27 with TRBJ1-5; D unclear. This CDR3 is 18 amino acids long. Per germline, CDR1 MNHEY and CDR2 SMNVEV (reference sequence). The V and J ends lost 0 bases and 2 bases respectively, with 17 bases between them. The DNA of the CDR3 is TGTGCCAGCAGTTTATCATCGGGAGGGATGGGAGGCAATCAGCCCCAGCATTTT. Translation: CASSLSSGGMGGNQPQHF.